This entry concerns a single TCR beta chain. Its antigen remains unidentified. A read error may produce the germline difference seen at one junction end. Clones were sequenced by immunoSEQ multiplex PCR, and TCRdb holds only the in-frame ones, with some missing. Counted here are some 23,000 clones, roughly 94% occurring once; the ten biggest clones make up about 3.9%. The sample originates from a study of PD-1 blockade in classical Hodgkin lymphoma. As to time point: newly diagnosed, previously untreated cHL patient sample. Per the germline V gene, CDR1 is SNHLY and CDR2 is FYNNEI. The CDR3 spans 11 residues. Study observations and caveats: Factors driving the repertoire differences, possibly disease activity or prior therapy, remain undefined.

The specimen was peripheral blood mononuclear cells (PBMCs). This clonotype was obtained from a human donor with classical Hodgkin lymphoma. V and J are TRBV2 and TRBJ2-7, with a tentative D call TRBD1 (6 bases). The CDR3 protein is CASSVNGAGDF. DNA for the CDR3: TGTGCCAGCAGCGTAAACGGTGCAGGGGATTTC.